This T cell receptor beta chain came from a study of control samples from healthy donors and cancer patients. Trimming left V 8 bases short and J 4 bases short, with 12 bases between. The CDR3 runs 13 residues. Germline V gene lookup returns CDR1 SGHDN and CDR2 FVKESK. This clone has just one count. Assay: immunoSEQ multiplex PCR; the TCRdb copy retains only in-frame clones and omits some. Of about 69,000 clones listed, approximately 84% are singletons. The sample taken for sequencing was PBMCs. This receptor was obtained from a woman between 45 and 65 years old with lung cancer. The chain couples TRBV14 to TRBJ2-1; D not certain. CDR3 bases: TGTGCCAGCCAGCCGATCATTTACAATGAGCAGTTCTTC. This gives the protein CASQPIIYNEQFF.